One sample yielded the 25 T cell receptor beta chains listed below, sequenced in a study of T cell repertoires in cytomegalovirus infection. TCRdb re-called the reads through MiXCR, storing one row per CDR3 protein. Of approximately 400,000 distinct CDR3 sequences in the sample, approximately 33% were seen once. Source material: PBMCs. The origin of the receptors is a human donor in good health (CMV status not recorded). Some clones in this sample may be carry-over from other donors' samples.

This CDR3 is CASRIRGSTDTQYF. CDR3 coding DNA: TGTGCCAGTAGAATCCGGGGGAGCACAGATACGCAGTATTTT. The rearrangement uses TRBV19 and TRBJ2-3, with a possible D match to TRBD2 (6 bases). Trimming removed 6 bases from V and 0 bases from J, with 10 bases in between. Germline CDR1 reads LNHDA; CDR2 reads SQIVND (reference sequence). This CDR3 is 14 amino acids long.

This clonotype was counted many times. V and J are TRBV7-2 and TRBJ2-2; D ambiguous. CDR3 size: 12 residues. The V end lost 6 bases, the J end lost 1 base, and 3 bases lay between the germline ends. The germline V gene encodes CDR1 SGHTA and CDR2 FQGNSA. CDR3 in amino acids: CASRWNTGELFF. The CDR3 DNA is TGTGCCAGCAGATGGAACACCGGGGAGCTGTTTTTT. Full variable domain (rest looked up from reference TRBV7-2 and TRBJ2-2): GAGVSQSPSNKVTEKGKDVELRCDPISGHTALYWYRQSLGQGLEFLIYFQGNSAPDKSGLPSDRFSAERTGGSVSTLTIQRTQQEDSAVYLCASRWNTGELFFGEGSRLTVL.

This clonotype was observed at least ten times. The chain has TRBV7-2 and TRBJ2-7, with a tentative D call TRBD1 (6 bases). This CDR3 is built from 14 residues. Germline values: CDR1 SGHTA, CDR2 FQGNSA. V was shortened by 3 bases and J by 5 bases, with 14 bases between the two germline ends. The CDR3 nucleotides are TGTGCCAGCAGCTTGTCACAGGGTTTGCACGAGCAGTACTTC. As protein: CASSLSQGLHEQYF.

Here the CDR3 reads CASSSIMGVVQGTEAFF. CDR3 bases: TGTGCCAGCAGCTCAATTATGGGGGTGGTGCAGGGCACTGAAGCTTTCTTT. V usage is TRBV13 and J usage is TRBJ1-1, with TRBD1 as a possible D gene (5 bases). Deletions cut 4 bases from V and 4 bases from J, with 22 bases between. Germline V gene sequence: CDR1 PRHDT, CDR2 FYEKMQ (reference sequence). The CDR3 is 17 residues long. The full variable domain, in which reference TRBV13 and TRBJ1-1 provide the parts outside the CDR3, is AAGVIQSPRHLIKEKRETATLKCYPIPRHDTVYWYQQGPGQDPQFLISFYEKMQSDKGSIPDRFSAQQFSDYHSELNMSSLELGDSALYFCASSSIMGVVQGTEAFFGQGTRLTVV.

Turning to this clonotype: The conserved closing phenylalanine or tryptophan is absent in this CDR3, likely reflecting a read error. This rearrangement joins TRBV12-3 or TRBV12-4 to TRBJ1-2; D unclear. Trimming removed 3 bases from V and 4 bases from J, with 6 bases in between. This CDR3 is 12 amino acids long. Written as DNA, the CDR3 is TGTGCCAGCAGTTTTACCGGCTATGGCTACACCTTA. Amino acids: CASSFTGYGYTL.

This clonotype showed up many times. The V and J genes are TRBV7-6 and TRBJ1-6; tentative D call: TRBD1 (5 bases). V lost 3 bases and J lost 6, with 15 bases in between. The CDR3 is 16 residues long. Germline CDR1 is SGHVS and CDR2 is FNYEAQ. The CDR3 coding sequence is TGTGCCAGCAGCTTGGGGCACCCCCCGGGTAATTCACCCCTCCACTTT. Its translation is CASSLGHPPGNSPLHF.

This clonotype was counted a few times. The rearrangement uses TRBV19 and TRBJ2-2; 7 positions agree with TRBD1. The V segment lost 6 bases and the J segment 4 bases; nucleotides outside the gene matches: 14. The CDR3 has 17 residues. The germline V gene encodes CDR1 LNHDA and CDR2 SQIVND (reference sequence). The CDR3 coding sequence is TGTGCCAGTAGGATCTTAATAGGGACAGCAAGCACCGGGGAGCTGTTTTTT. Translated: CASRILIGTASTGELFF. The full variable domain, in which reference TRBV19 and TRBJ2-2 provide the parts outside the CDR3, is DGGITQSPKYLFRKEGQNVTLSCEQNLNHDAMYWYRQDPGQGLRLIYYSQIVNDFQKGDIAEGYSVSREKKESFPLTVTSAQKNPTAFYLCASRILIGTASTGELFFGEGSRLTVL.

As for this clonotype: The junction does not match germline at one end; this may be a read error. The rearrangement uses TRBV6-8 and TRBJ1-1, with D unclear. This CDR3 is built from 14 residues. Germline lookup yields CDR1 MNHGY and CDR2 SAAAGT. CDR3 residues: CAIRPHTVNTEAFF. Here the CDR3 DNA reads TGTGCCATCAGGCCCCATACAGTGAACACTGAAGCTTTCTTC.

This clonotype came up many times. The chain carries TRBV7-2 and TRBJ1-4; 7 nucleotides line up with TRBD1. The CDR3 length is 17 residues. V was clipped by 6 bases and J by 5 bases; unmatched bases: 15. The germline V gene has CDR1 SGHTA and CDR2 FQGNSA. The CDR3 spells CASRPGGWDSRNEKLFF. CDR3 nucleotides: TGTGCCAGCAGACCAGGGGGGTGGGACAGTCGCAATGAAAAACTGTTTTTT.

This clonotype has a handful of counts. The chain uses TRBV12-3 or TRBV12-4 and TRBJ2-7; D gene unclear. CDR3 size: 15 residues. V lost 3 bases and J lost 4, with 16 bases in between. The DNA of the CDR3 is TGTGCCAGCAGTTTGGGGTTGGTCCACGGGTACGAGCAGTACTTC. Its translation is CASSLGLVHGYEQYF.

CDR3 amino acids: CASSPIGPEAFF. CDR3 nucleotides: TGTGCCAGCAGCCCGATCGGGCCTGAAGCTTTCTTT. V usage is TRBV12-3 or TRBV12-4 and J usage is TRBJ1-1; D is unresolved. There are 12 residues in the CDR3. Trimming took 6 bases from V and 6 from J, leaving 11 bases between them.

CDR3 coding DNA: TGTGCCAGTAGTCCCGCTAGCGGAACCTACAATGAGCAGTTCTTC. Amino acid sequence: CASSPASGTYNEQFF. The chain uses TRBV19 and TRBJ2-1; TRBD2 matches 7 bases. The CDR3 is made up of 15 amino acids. Germline lookup yields CDR1 LNHDA and CDR2 SQIVND (reference sequence). J lost 2 bases, V lost 5 bases, and 6 bases had no gene match.

As concerns this clonotype: A junction end diverges from the germline sequence, so it may reflect a read error. The rearrangement links TRBV4-1 to TRBJ1-5; 9 positions agree with TRBD1. The CDR3 has 15 amino acids. CDR1 is MGHRA, CDR2 YSYEKL, per germline. The CDR3 DNA follows: TGCGCCAGCAGCCAAGTACAGGGGGCGGGTCAGCCCAAGCATTTT. Translation gives CASSQVQGAGQPKHF.

The DNA of the CDR3 is TGTGCCAGCAGTCCTGACGGCAACGCGTGGGGCAATCAGCCCCAGCATTTT. Its protein product is CASSPDGNAWGNQPQHF. This rearrangement joins TRBV27 to TRBJ1-5; D ambiguous. V gave up 5 bases and J gave up 2 bases, with 19 bases separating them. Per germline, CDR1 MNHEY and CDR2 SMNVEV (reference sequence). The CDR3 sequence is 17 residues long.

V is TRBV4-1 and J is TRBJ1-1; D may be TRBD1 (5 bases). Trimming took 2 bases from V and 3 from J, leaving 13 bases between them. CDR3 length equals 15 residues. The germline V gene encodes CDR1 MGHRA and CDR2 YSYEKL. CDR3 in DNA: TGCGCCAGCAGCCAATCGGGGCGGGGCCACACTGAAGCTTTCTTT. It yields the protein CASSQSGRGHTEAFF.

V gene TRBV6-6 combines with J gene TRBJ1-1; D remains ambiguous. This CDR3 has 12 residues. V was trimmed by 7 bases and J by 4 bases, leaving 10 bases between them. Germline lookup yields CDR1 MNHNY and CDR2 SVGAGI (reference sequence). CDR3 nucleotides: TGTGCCAGCACCGGGAGGAGCACTGAAGCTTTCTTT. Translated, it gives CASTGRSTEAFF.

V usage is TRBV27 and J usage is TRBJ1-6, with a tentative D call TRBD1 (5 bases). V lost 2 bases to trimming and J lost 7 bases, with 12 bases between them. The CDR3 has 15 amino acids. Germline V gives CDR1 MNHEY, CDR2 SMNVEV (reference sequence). CDR3 loop: CASSLPGGRNSPLHF. CDR3 DNA sequence: TGTGCCAGCAGTTTACCCGGGGGAAGGAATTCACCCCTCCACTTT.

This clonotype was detected many times. This chain uses TRBV7-9 with TRBJ1-1; D is unclear. Germline CDR1 reads SEHNR; CDR2 reads FQNEAQ (reference sequence). V lost 0 bases to trimming and J lost 0 bases, with 5 bases between them. The CDR3 runs 14 residues. The CDR3 loop is CASSLAGMNTEAFF. The CDR3 bases are TGTGCCAGCAGCTTAGCTGGGATGAACACTGAAGCTTTCTTT.

This clonotype was observed at least ten times. The chain employs TRBV11-2 and TRBJ1-1; D perhaps matches TRBD1 (5 bases). V was pared by 5 bases and J by 7 bases, with 11 bases between. CDR1 is SGHAT, CDR2 FQNNGV, per germline. The CDR3 has 12 amino acids. The CDR3 bases are TGTGCCAGCAGCCAATCGACAGTTGAAGCTTTCTTT. This translates into CASSQSTVEAFF.

This clonotype was counted only a few times. The chain is built from TRBV12-3 or TRBV12-4 and TRBJ2-1; 8 bases fit TRBD1. V gave up 6 bases and J gave up 8 bases; unmatched junction bases: 9. The CDR3 spans 14 residues. The CDR3 bases are TGTGCCAGCAGCGGGACAGGCGTCGGGGATGAGCAGTTCTTC. This sequence encodes CASSGTGVGDEQFF.

With regard to this clonotype: A read error is possible here, since a much larger clone lies one base away. The V and J genes are TRBV28 and TRBJ2-1; no definite D call. The CDR3 has 12 residues. V was clipped by 8 bases and J by 9 bases, with 14 bases between them. Per germline, CDR1 MDHEN and CDR2 SYDVKM. CDR3 in amino acids: CASGLLEAEQFF. The CDR3 DNA reads as TGTGCCAGCGGGCTTCTAGAGGCTGAGCAGTTCTTC.

CDR3 loop: CASSSFHGQGTYNEQFF. The CDR3 DNA reads as TGTGCCAGCAGTTCCTTCCACGGACAGGGAACATACAATGAGCAGTTCTTC. The chain carries TRBV6-8 and TRBJ2-1; 8 bases agree with TRBD1. The CDR3 has 17 amino acids. Germline lookup yields CDR1 MNHGY and CDR2 SAAAGT. Trimming took 4 bases from V and 4 from J; bases not matched to a gene: 12.

Concerning this clonotype: Relative to the germline gene, one junction end is altered; a read error may explain this. The genes are TRBV5-4 and TRBJ1-2, with D possibly TRBD1 on 6 matching bases. Per germline, CDR1 SGHNT and CDR2 YYREEE (reference sequence). The CDR3 loop spans 14 amino acids. CDR3 coding DNA: TGTGCCAGCAGCTTGCTGGGGGCAGACTATTGCTACACCTTC. This encodes CASSLLGADYCYTF. Full variable domain (rest looked up from reference TRBV5-4 and TRBJ1-2): ETGVTQSPTHLIKTRGQQVTLRCSSQSGHNTVSWYQQALGQGPQFIFQYYREEENGRGNFPPRFSGLQFPNYSSELNVNALELDDSALYLCASSLLGADYCYTFGSGTRLTVV.

The sample holds many counts of this clonotype. V usage is TRBV12-3 or TRBV12-4 and J usage is TRBJ1-1; D is undetermined. Deletions cut 3 bases from V and 7 bases from J, with 6 bases between. This CDR3 contains 11 residues. CDR3: CASSLAVEAFF. The DNA for the CDR3 is TGTGCCAGCAGTTTGGCCGTTGAAGCTTTCTTT.

In this sample, this clonotype turned up many times. The CDR3 region is CASSLVGTANSPLHF. As DNA, the CDR3 is TGTGCCAGCAGCTTAGTGGGTACAGCTAATTCACCCCTCCACTTT. The chain uses TRBV7-2 and TRBJ1-6; no definite D call. The CDR3 has 15 residues. Trimming shortened V by 1 base and J by 6 bases, and 10 bases separated the two germline ends. Germline-derived CDR1 and CDR2 are SGHTA and FQGNSA.